Presented here are 24 T cell receptor beta chains from one specimen sequenced in a study of blood T cells in healthy people across ages. Next came a second PCR, run for 7 to 11 cycles, which used a sample-barcoded 5' primer along with a J-beta primer mix. Each CDR3 protein is one row after TCRdb ran MiXCR on the 5' RACE reads. This sample has 1,800,000 or so distinct CDR3 sequences, with about two fifths found just once. Material: blood. The receptors here all came from a human donor in good health.

This clonotype was found a few times. The chain couples TRBV24-1 to TRBJ2-7, with D maybe TRBD1 (6 bases). Germline V gene data show CDR1 as KGHDR and CDR2 as SFDVKD. CDR3 length: 15 amino acids. The V end was cut by 4 bases, the J end by 0 bases, with 12 bases between. The CDR3 reads CATSDRDTSSYEQYF. The CDR3 DNA reads as TGTGCCACCAGTGACCGGGACACGAGCTCCTACGAGCAGTACTTC.

The gene calls are TRBV2 and TRBJ1-1; the D gene is possibly TRBD1 (6 bases). V lost 7 bases to trimming and J lost 1 base, with 13 bases between them. This CDR3 comprises 14 residues. CDR1 is SNHLY, CDR2 FYNNEI, per germline. The CDR3 coding sequence is TGTGCCAGCAATCAGGGGCATAGGAACACTGAAGCTTTCTTT. Amino acid sequence: CASNQGHRNTEAFF.

This clonotype was picked up a small number of times. The rearrangement links TRBV2 to TRBJ1-2; 7 positions match TRBD1. Per germline, CDR1 SNHLY and CDR2 FYNNEI. The CDR3 extends over 13 amino acids. V trimming: 7 bases; J trimming: 3 bases; junction bases outside the gene matches: 5. The CDR3 region is CASIQGGYYGYTF. The CDR3 DNA reads TGTGCCAGCATCCAGGGGGGATACTATGGCTACACCTTC.

This clonotype was seen only a few times. The genes are TRBV29-1 and TRBJ2-7; TRBD1 matches 9 bases. The CDR3 is 16 amino acids. After removal of 3 bases from V and 4 bases from J, the junction contained 13 bases not matched to a gene. Germline CDR1 SQVTM, CDR2 ANQGSEA. In DNA, the CDR3 is TGCAGCGTTGATCGAGATTGGGGGACAGGGATATACGAGCAGTACTTC. This encodes CSVDRDWGTGIYEQYF.

On this clonotype: One junction end disagrees with the germline gene, perhaps due to a read error. The chain is built from TRBV20-1 and TRBJ2-7; no firm D call. The CDR3 extends over 15 amino acids. CDR1 and CDR2 (germline): DFQATT, SNEGSKA (reference sequence). CDR3 nucleotide sequence: TGCAGTGCTAGAGATCTTTCAACAGTTACCTACAAGCAGTACTTC. This translates into CSARDLSTVTYKQYF.

In its sample, this clonotype was seen many times. V is TRBV29-1 and J is TRBJ2-1; D gene ambiguous. Germline V gene lookup returns CDR1 SQVTM and CDR2 ANQGSEA. The ends were cut back, 0 bases at V and 1 base at J, with 7 bases in the middle. The CDR3 runs to 14 residues. CDR3: CSVEDVESYNEQFF. The CDR3, as DNA: TGCAGCGTTGAAGACGTAGAGTCCTACAATGAGCAGTTCTTC.

This clonotype was recorded a few times. The chain employs TRBV2 and TRBJ1-5, with D uncertain. This CDR3 is 14 amino acids long. Trimming took off 7 bases at V and 3 bases at J, with 13 bases between the two ends. From germline, CDR1 is SNHLY and CDR2 FYNNEI. The CDR3 loop reads CASTPGRNNQPQHF. The CDR3 region has the DNA TGTGCCAGCACGCCGGGCCGTAACAATCAGCCCCAGCATTTT. The full variable domain, with the rest looked up from reference TRBV2 and TRBJ1-5, is EPEVTQTPSHQVTQMGQEVILRCVPISNHLYFYWYRQILGQKVEFLVSFYNNEISEKSEIFDDQFSVERPDGSNFTLKIRSTKLEDSAMYFCASTPGRNNQPQHFGDGTRLSIL.

The chain recombines TRBV27 with TRBJ2-7; tentatively, D is TRBD1 or TRBD2 (5 bases each). The germline V gene encodes CDR1 MNHEY and CDR2 SMNVEV (reference sequence). The CDR3 has 16 amino acids. Trimming shortened V by 0 bases and J by 2 bases, and 14 bases separated the two germline ends. DNA of the CDR3: TGTGCCAGCAGTTTATCGCGGGCAGGGATGACCTACGAGCAGTACTTC. Protein product: CASSLSRAGMTYEQYF.

V is TRBV7-2 and J is TRBJ2-3; D possibly corresponds to TRBD2 (6 bases). CDR1 is SGHTA, CDR2 FQGNSA, per germline. Trimming left V 2 bases short and J 1 base short, with 19 bases between. This CDR3 has 18 residues. The CDR3 DNA is TGTGCCAGCAGCTTATGGATTGTGGGGGGAGATGGCACAGATACGCAGTATTTT. This gives the protein CASSLWIVGGDGTDTQYF.

The chain carries TRBV27 and TRBJ1-1; unclear D gene. Trimming removed 3 bases at V and 1 base at J, with 6 bases between. Germline V gene lookup returns CDR1 MNHEY and CDR2 SMNVEV (reference sequence). There are 13 residues in the CDR3. CDR3 coding DNA: TGTGCCAGCAGTTTCAGGTCGAACACTGAAGCTTTCTTT. Its protein is CASSFRSNTEAFF.

This clonotype showed up just a few times. The rearrangement uses TRBV20-1 and TRBJ2-1; D unclear. There are 14 residues in the CDR3. Trimming shortened V by 3 bases and J by 2 bases, and 11 bases separated the two germline ends. Germline CDR1 and CDR2: DFQATT and SNEGSKA (reference sequence). This CDR3 reads CSASLPEPYNEQFF. In nucleotides, the CDR3 is TGCAGTGCTAGTTTGCCCGAGCCCTACAATGAGCAGTTCTTC.

The chain is built from TRBV5-1 and TRBJ2-1; a weak D match, TRBD2 (6 bases). The CDR3 is 13 residues long. Germline CDR1 SGHRS, CDR2 YFSETQ. Between the trimmed V and J ends, which lost 1 base and 7 bases, there was a span of 9 bases. The DNA for the CDR3 is TGCGCCAGCAGCTTGAATCTAGCGAATGAGCAGTTCTTC. Translated: CASSLNLANEQFF.

Only one count was recorded for this clonotype. This chain links TRBV30 with TRBJ2-4; 7 nucleotides agree with TRBD1. The closer fit of TRBJ2-7 to the DNA end suggests the J call may be wrong. This CDR3 spans 14 amino acids. CDR1 and CDR2 from the germline V gene are GTSNPN and SVGIG (reference sequence). This chain's CDR3 is CAWSVTGVCYEQYF. The CDR3 coding sequence is TGTGCCTGGAGTGTTACAGGGGTATGCTACGAGCAGTACTTC.

The rearrangement joins TRBV6-6 to TRBJ2-3; D is possibly TRBD2 (5 bases). V lost 5 bases and J 4 bases, leaving 10 bases between the germline ends. Germline-derived CDR1 and CDR2 are MNHNY and SVGAGI (reference sequence). There are 13 residues in the CDR3. This CDR3 reads CASSTGWPDTQYF. CDR3 DNA: TGTGCCAGCAGTACGGGATGGCCAGATACGCAGTATTTT.

This clonotype has just a few counts. This sequence joins TRBV7-2 and TRBJ1-1; maybe TRBD1 (5 bases). The length of the CDR3 is 14 residues. CDR1 is SGHTA and CDR2 is FQGNSA in the germline V gene. Trimming pared 1 base from V and 3 bases from J, leaving 9 bases between. In nucleotides, the CDR3 is TGTGCCAGCAGCTTAGGGCCGGGGGACACTGAAGCTTTCTTT. This sequence encodes CASSLGPGDTEAFF. Based on the CDR3 plus reference TRBV7-2 and TRBJ1-1, the full variable domain is GAGVSQSPSNKVTEKGKDVELRCDPISGHTALYWYRQSLGQGLEFLIYFQGNSAPDKSGLPSDRFSAERTGGSVSTLTIQRTQQEDSAVYLCASSLGPGDTEAFFGQGTRLTVV.

This clonotype was counted a few times. The V gene is TRBV29-1, the J gene TRBJ1-2; the match to TRBD1 covers 7 bases. The V and J ends lost 6 bases and 0 bases, in that order; junction bases with no gene match: 10. CDR3 size: 15 residues. CDR1 is SQVTM and CDR2 is ANQGSEA in the germline V gene. The CDR3 nucleotides read TGCAGCGTCGAAACCGGGACAGAAGCTAACTATGGCTACACCTTC. Encoded protein: CSVETGTEANYGYTF.

In regard to this clonotype: It may be a read error: a sequence one base away is much more abundant. V usage is TRBV6-4 and J usage is TRBJ2-3; D is perhaps TRBD2 (7 bases). Germline V lookup: CDR1 MRHNA, CDR2 SNTAGT. This CDR3 is built from 15 residues. The CDR3 region is CACSDEGGSTDTQYF. CDR3 coding DNA: TGTGCCTGCAGTGACGAGGGGGGGAGCACAGATACGCAGTATTTT.

CDR3 sequence reads: CATTRGLGMDTQYF. The DNA of the CDR3 is TGTGCCACCACCCGGGGTTTGGGTATGGATACGCAGTATTTT. The chain employs TRBV15 and TRBJ2-3, with a weak D call TRBD2 (5 bases). CDR1 is LNHNV, CDR2 YYDKDF, per germline (reference sequence). The V end was cut by 7 bases, the J end by 6 bases, with 17 bases between. The CDR3 is 14 residues long.

The genes are TRBV5-4 and TRBJ1-1, with TRBD1 matching 10 bases. Germline loops: CDR1 SGHNT, CDR2 YYREEE (reference sequence). Germline trimming cut 0 bases from V and 4 bases from J; bases unmatched to any gene: 6. The CDR3 spans 16 residues. CDR3 in DNA: TGTGCCAGCAGCTTGGAGGCGGGACAGGGGACCACTGAAGCTTTCTTT. Translation gives CASSLEAGQGTTEAFF.

V and J are TRBV10-2 and TRBJ2-5, with 13 bases fitting TRBD2. After removal of 0 bases from V and 5 bases from J, the junction contained 6 bases not matched to a gene. CDR3 length: 17 residues. CDR1 WSHSY and CDR2 SAAADI come from the germline V gene. This CDR3 reads CASSESSGTSGEETQYF. The CDR3 DNA reads TGCGCCAGCAGTGAGTCCTCCGGGACTAGCGGGGAGGAGACCCAGTACTTC.

This clonotype was seen only a few times. This rearrangement joins TRBV7-8 to TRBJ2-7; D gene ambiguous. The CDR3 totals 14 residues. Germline CDR1 and CDR2: SGHVS and FQNEAQ. The ends were cut back, 5 bases at V and 3 bases at J, with 14 bases in the middle. The DNA of the CDR3 is TGTGCCAGCAGCCCCCTAGGACCGGGCTACGAGCAGTACTTC. Translating gives CASSPLGPGYEQYF.

Of note for this clonotype: Possible read error: a much larger clone is one base away. The chain combines TRBV6-1 with TRBJ2-1, with D possibly matching TRBD2 (6 bases). The V gene's germline CDR1 is MNHNS and CDR2 SASEGT. Trimming removed 3 bases from V and 10 bases from J, with 13 bases in between. This CDR3 contains 13 residues. The CDR3 DNA reads TGTGCCAGCAGTGAGAGGGAGGTCAACGAGCAGTTCTTC. Protein sequence: CASSEREVNEQFF.

As for this clonotype: It differs at one base from a far larger clone, so likely a read error. The CDR3 DNA reads TGTGCCAGCAGCTTAGCCGGACTCTCCTACGAGCAGTTCTTC. Residues: CASSLAGLSYEQFF. The chain couples TRBV7-2 to TRBJ2-1; the D gene is possibly TRBD2 (5 bases). Germline V CDR1 and CDR2: SGHTA, FQGNSA. The CDR3 has 14 residues. The ends were cut back, 0 bases at V and 10 bases at J, with 13 bases in the middle.

This chain uses TRBV29-1 with TRBJ2-7, with D perhaps TRBD2 (5 bases). Germline V lookup: CDR1 SQVTM, CDR2 ANQGSEA. The CDR3 is made up of 15 amino acids. Trimming pared 7 bases from V and 7 bases from J, leaving 26 bases between. CDR3 DNA: TGCAGCGCTGCAATTAGAGACTATCCGTACGCGGAGCAGTACTTC. It yields the protein CSAAIRDYPYAEQYF.